The 20 T cell receptor beta chains below were found in one sample sequenced in a study of PD-1 blockade in classical Hodgkin lymphoma. The protocol was immunoSEQ multiplex PCR, while the TCRdb copy is restricted to in-frame clones and leaves out a portion. The repertoire holds around 36,000 clones, roughly 90% seen once, with less than 0.3% in the top ten. Each patient's relapse followed autologous stem cell transplantation, and brentuximab vedotin exposure varied. The authors purified CD4+ T cells from thawed PBMCs by magnetic negative selection. The source was CD4+ T cells from blood, collected at baseline. These receptor sequences come from a human donor with classical Hodgkin lymphoma.

The chain's CDR3 is CASSFGQGYEQYF. DNA for the CDR3: TGTGCCAGCAGTTTCGGGCAGGGCTACGAGCAGTACTTC. V gene TRBV28 combines with J gene TRBJ2-7; D is perhaps TRBD1 (5 bases). Germline CDR1 reads MDHEN; CDR2 reads SYDVKM. This CDR3 is built from 13 residues. Trimming removed 3 bases at V and 3 bases at J, with 9 bases between. Full variable domain (rest looked up from reference TRBV28 and TRBJ2-7): DVKVTQSSRYLVKRTGEKVFLECVQDMDHENMFWYRQDPGLGLRLIYFSYDVKMKEKGDIPEGYSVSREKKERFSLILESASTNQTSMYLCASSFGQGYEQYFGPGTRLTVT.

The V gene is TRBV18, the J gene TRBJ1-5; perhaps TRBD1 as D (5 bases). This CDR3 region has 15 residues. V was clipped by 4 bases and J by 2 bases, with 12 bases between them. From germline, CDR1 is KGHSH and CDR2 LQKENI. For the CDR3, the DNA is TGTGCCAGCTCACTACAGGACGCAGGCAATCAGCCCCAGCATTTT. This encodes CASSLQDAGNQPQHF.

This clone was found once. The J gene is TRBJ2-7, the V gene TRBV5-4; a possible D gene is TRBD2 (6 bases). CDR3 length: 14 residues. V was cut by 4 bases and J by 6 bases, with 17 bases left in between. The germline V gene encodes CDR1 SGHNT and CDR2 YYREEE (reference sequence). Here the CDR3 DNA reads TGTGCCAGCAGCCCGGCGTGGCAGGGAGGCGAGCAGTACTTC. Amino acids: CASSPAWQGGEQYF. Full variable domain (missing parts from reference TRBV5-4 and TRBJ2-7): ETGVTQSPTHLIKTRGQQVTLRCSSQSGHNTVSWYQQALGQGPQFIFQYYREEENGRGNFPPRFSGLQFPNYSSELNVNALELDDSALYLCASSPAWQGGEQYFGPGTRLTVT.

The chain recombines TRBV6-1 with TRBJ2-7, with a tentative D call TRBD1 (5 bases). Germline V lookup: CDR1 MNHNS, CDR2 SASEGT. This CDR3 contains 14 residues. The germline V and J ends were trimmed by 6 bases and 3 bases, with 15 bases remaining between them. Here the CDR3 reads CASSRTDTIYEQYF. The CDR3 DNA is TGTGCCAGCAGCCGGACGGACACCATCTACGAGCAGTACTTC.

The chain is built from TRBV30 and TRBJ2-3; D not certain. The V gene's germline CDR1 is GTSNPN and CDR2 SVGIG (reference sequence). The CDR3 contains 14 residues. V was trimmed by 3 bases and J by 0 bases, leaving 10 bases between them. The CDR3 bases are TGTGCCTGGAGGGGTGGGGTTAGCACAGATACGCAGTATTTT. Its translation is CAWRGGVSTDTQYF.

The chain employs TRBV5-4 and TRBJ1-2, with D unclear. The CDR3 consists of 16 residues. Trimming left V 4 bases short and J 1 base short, with 17 bases between. Germline lookup yields CDR1 SGHNT and CDR2 YYREEE (reference sequence). The CDR3 here is CASSPRVTLINYGYTF. For the CDR3, the DNA is TGTGCCAGCAGCCCAAGGGTTACCTTGATTAACTATGGCTACACCTTC.

The rearrangement uses TRBV5-8 and TRBJ1-5, with D maybe TRBD1 (5 bases). The germline V and J ends were trimmed by 4 bases and 8 bases, with 22 bases remaining between them. CDR1 SGHTS and CDR2 YDEGEE come from the germline V gene. The CDR3 has 16 amino acids. Here the CDR3 DNA reads TGTGCCAGCAGCCCGAGGGGAGGGTCTCGTACTAAGCCCCAGCATTTT. As protein: CASSPRGGSRTKPQHF.

The gene calls are TRBV6-5 and TRBJ2-7; TRBD1 aligns across 7 bases. The germline V gene encodes CDR1 MNHEY and CDR2 SVGAGI. V shed 6 bases and J 4 bases; nucleotides not matched to a gene: 12. This CDR3 is built from 15 residues. The CDR3 sequence is CASSRLGDSSYEQYF. CDR3 DNA sequence: TGTGCCAGCAGCCGATTAGGGGACAGTTCTTACGAGCAGTACTTC.

In nucleotides, the CDR3 is TGTGCCAGTAAAAGACTAGCGGACAATGAGCAGTTCTTC. As protein: CASKRLADNEQFF. V usage is TRBV19 and J usage is TRBJ2-1; 9 bases match TRBD2. With V trimmed by 7 bases and J by 5 bases, 3 bases remained unmatched. The CDR3 is 13 amino acids. The V gene's germline CDR1 is LNHDA and CDR2 SQIVND (reference sequence).

The chain couples TRBV28 to TRBJ1-1; D not certain. The germline CDR1 and CDR2 sequences are MDHEN and SYDVKM. Trimming took off 8 bases at V and 1 base at J, with 5 bases between the two ends. The CDR3 length is 11 residues. CDR3 in amino acids: CASEENTEAFF. For the CDR3, the DNA is TGTGCCAGCGAGGAGAACACTGAAGCTTTCTTT.

The chain carries TRBV7-6 and TRBJ2-3, with 10 bases identical to TRBD1. The ends lost 4 bases at V and 2 bases at J; junction bases unmatched: 3. CDR3 length equals 15 residues. Germline values: CDR1 SGHVS, CDR2 FNYEAQ. The DNA of the CDR3 is TGTGCCAGCAGCTCGGGACAGGGGTCCACAGATACGCAGTATTTT. Its protein is CASSSGQGSTDTQYF.

The chain carries TRBV2 and TRBJ1-1; tentatively, D is TRBD1 (5 bases). Germline V gene sequence: CDR1 SNHLY, CDR2 FYNNEI. This CDR3 has 13 amino acids. V lost 5 bases, J lost 1 base, and 8 bases lay in between. CDR3 in DNA: TGTGCCAGCAGTTGGGACGGGAACACTGAAGCTTTCTTT. Residues: CASSWDGNTEAFF.

The chain employs TRBV5-1 and TRBJ2-7; 9 bases fit TRBD1. Germline V lookup: CDR1 SGHRS, CDR2 YFSETQ. The CDR3 contains 16 residues. Trimming at V came to 1 base and at J to 2 bases, leaving 7 bases not matched to a gene. In DNA form, the CDR3 reads TGCGCCAGCAGCTTGTTAGGGACAGGGTCCACCTACGAGCAGTACTTC. Its protein is CASSLLGTGSTYEQYF.

This rearrangement joins TRBV28 to TRBJ1-5; TRBD1 aligns across 8 bases. The V gene end was trimmed by 4 bases and the J gene end by 11 bases; junction bases not matched to a gene: 10. This CDR3 has 14 amino acids. The germline CDR1 and CDR2 sequences are MDHEN and SYDVKM. The CDR3 here is CASSSGQATPAQHF. The CDR3 DNA follows: TGTGCCAGCAGTTCGGGACAGGCTACCCCAGCCCAGCATTTT.

This clone was seen just once. The V and J genes are TRBV5-1 and TRBJ2-2; TRBD2 matches at 13 bases. This CDR3 spans 20 amino acids. V was clipped by 2 bases and J by 2 bases; unmatched bases: 12. Germline CDR1 and CDR2: SGHRS and YFSETQ. The CDR3 sequence is CASSFGVRLAGGTNTGELFF. In DNA, the CDR3 is TGCGCCAGCAGCTTTGGAGTCCGACTAGCGGGAGGAACAAACACCGGGGAGCTGTTTTTT.

The chain joins TRBV9 to TRBJ2-1; possibly TRBD2 for D (6 bases). This CDR3 is built from 15 residues. Germline lookup yields CDR1 SGDLS and CDR2 YYNGEE. Trimming removed 0 bases at V and 3 bases at J, with 10 bases between. The DNA of the CDR3 is TGTGCCAGCAGCGTAGGGACGGGAGTCTACAATGAGCAGTTCTTC. Amino acids: CASSVGTGVYNEQFF.

This chain joins TRBV14 and TRBJ1-4; a weak D match, TRBD1 (6 bases). The CDR3 covers 15 residues. V shed 0 bases and J shed 9 bases, with 14 bases lying between them. The germline V gene has CDR1 SGHDN and CDR2 FVKESK. The CDR3 DNA reads as TGTGCCAGCAGCCAAGAGGGGAGACAGGCTAAAAAACTGTTTTTT. Its protein is CASSQEGRQAKKLFF.

The chain joins TRBV2 to TRBJ1-2, with 10 bases fitting TRBD1. CDR3 length equals 14 residues. The V gene end was trimmed by 4 bases and the J gene end by 8 bases; junction bases not matched to a gene: 7. The germline CDR1 and CDR2 sequences are SNHLY and FYNNEI. The CDR3 nucleotides are TGTGCCAGCAGTGGGGGGACAGGGGTAGGAGGCTACACCTTC. Translating gives CASSGGTGVGGYTF.

The chain joins TRBV5-1 to TRBJ1-1; D is undetermined. V was trimmed by 2 bases and J by 1 base, leaving 12 bases between them. The CDR3 runs to 15 residues. Germline V CDR1 and CDR2: SGHRS, YFSETQ. CDR3 in DNA: TGCGCCAGCAGCTTTGTTTTAGGTTGGAACACTGAAGCTTTCTTT. It specifies CASSFVLGWNTEAFF.

The V gene is TRBV4-2, the J gene TRBJ1-1; D uncertain. Trimming removed 0 bases from V and 4 bases from J, with 3 bases in between. Germline lookup yields CDR1 LGHNA and CDR2 YNFKEQ. The length of the CDR3 is 12 residues. The CDR3 spells CASSQESTEAFF. Written as DNA, the CDR3 is TGTGCCAGCAGCCAAGAAAGCACTGAAGCTTTCTTT.